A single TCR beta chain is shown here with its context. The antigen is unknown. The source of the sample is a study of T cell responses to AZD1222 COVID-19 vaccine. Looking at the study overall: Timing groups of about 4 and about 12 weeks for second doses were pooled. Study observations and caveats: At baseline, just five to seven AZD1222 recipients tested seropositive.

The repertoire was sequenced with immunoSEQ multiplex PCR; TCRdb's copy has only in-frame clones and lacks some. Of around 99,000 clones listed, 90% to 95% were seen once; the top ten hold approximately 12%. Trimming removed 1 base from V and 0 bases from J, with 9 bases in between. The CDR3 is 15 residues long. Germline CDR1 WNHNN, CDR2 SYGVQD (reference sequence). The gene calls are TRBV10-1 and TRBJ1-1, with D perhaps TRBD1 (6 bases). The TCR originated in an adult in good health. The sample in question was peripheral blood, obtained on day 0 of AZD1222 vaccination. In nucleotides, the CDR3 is TGCGCCAGCAGTGAGTTTGGGGGCTTGAACACTGAAGCTTTCTTT. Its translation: CASSEFGGLNTEAFF.